This TCR beta chain was sequenced in a study of cytomegalovirus exposure and HLA in healthy donors. Germline CDR1 reads MRHNA; CDR2 reads SNTAGT. The CDR3 is made up of 16 amino acids. V was pared by 8 bases and J by 3 bases, with 12 bases of the junction left unmatched. Vbeta (60) and Jbeta (13) primers were used in the PCR. Sequenced by immunoSEQ multiplex PCR; TCRdb stores in-frame clones only, minus some. The repertoire consists of around 150,000 clones, with about 85% occurring once and the leading ten covering approximately 2.7%. Study results and caveats: Within the data, a cluster of highly shared sequence variants was likely a sequencing artifact. Researchers reported in a later analysis that common viral pathogens appeared linked to several top clusters. Several V segments, TRBV6-2 and TRBV6-3 among them, could not be told apart and were dropped. The authors later found most CMV-associated TCR beta chains appeared HLA-restricted.

Concerning this clone itself: The antigen remains unidentified.

The receptor was derived from a boy aged 2 to 10 in good health and CMV-seronegative. The sample comprised PBMCs. The chain joins TRBV6-4 to TRBJ2-3; 9 positions agree with TRBD2. The DNA of the CDR3 is TGTGCCAGCGCCCCATTGGCGGGAGGGCGGACAGATACGCAGTATTTT. Amino acids: CASAPLAGGRTDTQYF.